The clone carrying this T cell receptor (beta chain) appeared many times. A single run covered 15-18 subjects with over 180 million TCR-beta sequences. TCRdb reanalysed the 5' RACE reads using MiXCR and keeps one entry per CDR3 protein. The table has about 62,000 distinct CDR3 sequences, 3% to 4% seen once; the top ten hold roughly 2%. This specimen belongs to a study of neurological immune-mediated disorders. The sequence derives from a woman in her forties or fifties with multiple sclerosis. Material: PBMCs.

The CDR3: CAISDRGWQNNSPLHF. The DNA of the CDR3 is TGTGCCATCAGTGACCGAGGGTGGCAGAATAATTCACCCCTCCACTTT. V and J are TRBV10-3 and TRBJ1-6; D is undetermined. This CDR3 has 16 residues. Germline V gene lookup returns CDR1 ENHRY and CDR2 SYGVKD. The ends were cut back, 3 bases at V and 5 bases at J, with 14 bases in the middle.